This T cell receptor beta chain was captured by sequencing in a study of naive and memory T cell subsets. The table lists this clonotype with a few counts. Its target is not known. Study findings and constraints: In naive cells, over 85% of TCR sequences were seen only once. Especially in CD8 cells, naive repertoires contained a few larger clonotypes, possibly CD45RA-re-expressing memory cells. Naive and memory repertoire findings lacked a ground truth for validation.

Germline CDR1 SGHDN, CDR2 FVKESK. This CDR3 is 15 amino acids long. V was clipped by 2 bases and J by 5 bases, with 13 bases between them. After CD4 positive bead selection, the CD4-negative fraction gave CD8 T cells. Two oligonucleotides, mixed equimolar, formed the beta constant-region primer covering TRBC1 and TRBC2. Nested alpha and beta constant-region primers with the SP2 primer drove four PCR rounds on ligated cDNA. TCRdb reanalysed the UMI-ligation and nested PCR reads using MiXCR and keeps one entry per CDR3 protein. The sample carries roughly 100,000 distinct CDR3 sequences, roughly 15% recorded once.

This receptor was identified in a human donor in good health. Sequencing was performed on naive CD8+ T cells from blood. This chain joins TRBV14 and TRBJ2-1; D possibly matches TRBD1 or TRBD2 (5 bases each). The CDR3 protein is CASSQRRQTNNEQFF. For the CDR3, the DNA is TGTGCCAGCAGCCAACGGCGACAGACTAACAATGAGCAGTTCTTC.